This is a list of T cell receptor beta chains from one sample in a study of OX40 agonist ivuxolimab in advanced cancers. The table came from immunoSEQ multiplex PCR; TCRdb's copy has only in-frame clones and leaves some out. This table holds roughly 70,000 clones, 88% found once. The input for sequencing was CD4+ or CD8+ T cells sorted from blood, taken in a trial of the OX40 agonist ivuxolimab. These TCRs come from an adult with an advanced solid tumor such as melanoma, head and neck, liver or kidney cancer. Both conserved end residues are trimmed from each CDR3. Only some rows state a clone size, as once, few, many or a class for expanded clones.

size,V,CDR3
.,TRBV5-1,ASSLRQGPSLQAF
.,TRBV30,AWTSGRASNEQF
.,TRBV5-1,ASSLEGQLYGYT
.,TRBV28,ASTPGGASNEKLF
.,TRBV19,ASSIAGGLRDTQY
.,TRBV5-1,ASSLGGSTGELF
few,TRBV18,ASSPPGPAVFPQH
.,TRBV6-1,ASSEGSQLRQPQH
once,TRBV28,ASSPGLAGVIYNEQF
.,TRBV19,ATHRRGSGNTIY
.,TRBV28,ASSSLFPGTAGRYLSMF
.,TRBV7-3,ASSLGGTLSYNEQF
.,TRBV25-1,ASSGMDRGEYEQY
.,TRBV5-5,ASSLVGDPSYNEQF
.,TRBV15,ATSLGDRPTDTQY
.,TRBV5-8,ASRSTGAYGYT
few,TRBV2,ASRARTEGGELF
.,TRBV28,ATLGAGVNTEAF
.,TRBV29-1,SGLLVQQF
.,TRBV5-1,ASSLAETNYGYT
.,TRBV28,ASTPPGLFSQQY
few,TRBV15,ATAQLAGGSEQY
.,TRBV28,ASIGALDYGYT
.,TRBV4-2,ASSQGLEIIDEQF
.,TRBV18,ASSPGTGEQY
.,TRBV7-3,ASSLEAGHNEQF
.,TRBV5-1,ASSYASQGAETQY
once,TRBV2,ASSVLAVQETQY
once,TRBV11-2,ASSFTSGAYNEQF